The next 2 T cell receptor beta chains were all read from a single sample in a study of OX40 agonist ivuxolimab in advanced cancers. The repertoire was sequenced with immunoSEQ multiplex PCR; TCRdb's copy has only in-frame clones and lacks some. The sample gives fewer than 85,000 clones, approximately 83% of which show up once; just under 2% is in the top ten. Sample: CD4+ or CD8+ T cells sorted from blood, taken in a trial of the OX40 agonist ivuxolimab. All receptors come from an adult with an advanced solid tumor such as melanoma, head and neck, liver or kidney cancer.

This rearrangement joins TRBV18 to TRBJ2-5; maybe TRBD1 (5 bases). The CDR3 totals 14 residues. V shed 2 bases and J shed 4 bases, with 11 bases lying between them. In germline, CDR1 is KGHSH, CDR2 LQKENI. CDR3 sequence: CASSPGTGSETQYF. CDR3 coding DNA: TGTGCCAGCTCACCAGGAACAGGTTCAGAGACCCAGTACTTC. The entire variable domain, with the rest obtained from reference TRBV18 and TRBJ2-5, is as follows: NAGVMQNPRHLVRRRGQEARLRCSPMKGHSHVYWYRQLPEEGLKFMVYLQKENIIDESGMPKERFSAEFPKEGPSILRIQQVVRGDSAAYFCASSPGTGSETQYFGPGTRLLVL.

The genes are TRBV7-3 and TRBJ2-3; 7 nucleotides align to TRBD1. The J segment lost 6 bases and the V segment lost 4 bases, leaving 10 bases of the junction unmatched. The germline CDR1 and CDR2 sequences are SGHTA and FQGTGA. The CDR3 is made up of 15 amino acids. CDR3 residues: CASSSRGQGGDTQYF. The CDR3 DNA sequence: TGTGCCAGCAGCTCTAGGGGGCAAGGTGGCGATACGCAGTATTTT.